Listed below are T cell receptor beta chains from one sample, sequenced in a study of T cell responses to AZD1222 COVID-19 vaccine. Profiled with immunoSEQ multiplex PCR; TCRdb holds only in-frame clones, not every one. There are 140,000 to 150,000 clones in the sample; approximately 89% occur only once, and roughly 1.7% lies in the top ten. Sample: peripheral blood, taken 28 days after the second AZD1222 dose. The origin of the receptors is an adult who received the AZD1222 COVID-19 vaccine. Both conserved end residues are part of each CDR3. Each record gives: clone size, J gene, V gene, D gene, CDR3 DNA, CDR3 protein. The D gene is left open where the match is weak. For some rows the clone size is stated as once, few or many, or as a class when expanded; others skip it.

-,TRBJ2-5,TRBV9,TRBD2,TGTGCCAGCAGCACCCGGCCCCAGCGGGGAGAGACCCAGTACTTC,CASSTRPQRGETQYF
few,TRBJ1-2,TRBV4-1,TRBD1,TGCGCCAGCAGCCTAGGACAGGGAGACAACTATGGCTACACCTTC,CASSLGQGDNYGYTF
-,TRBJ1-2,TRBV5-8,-,TGTGCCAGCAGCTTGGGGGGAGAACAGGGTCATGGCTACACCTTC,CASSLGGEQGHGYTF
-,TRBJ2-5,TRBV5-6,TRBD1,TGTGCCAGCAGCCCTTGGGACAGGGCCTGGGAAGAGACCCAGTACTTC,CASSPWDRAWEETQYF
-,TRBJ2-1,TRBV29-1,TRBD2,TGCAGCGCCTCTAGCGGGAACTACAATGAGCAGTTCTTC,CSASSGNYNEQFF
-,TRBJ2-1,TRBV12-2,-,TGTGCAAGTCGCTTGGCTAGCGGGAGCTCCTTACTAGTTTACAATGAGCAGTTCTTC,CASRLASGSSLLVYNEQFF
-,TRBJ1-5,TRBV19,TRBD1,TGTGCCAGTAGTATAGAAATCAGGGGGCATCAGCCCCAGCATTTT,CASSIEIRGHQPQHF
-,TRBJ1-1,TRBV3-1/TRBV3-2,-,TGTGCCAGCAGCCAAGAGCGGGTCCGGGGAGTGGACACTGAAGCTTTCTTT,CASSQERVRGVDTEAFF
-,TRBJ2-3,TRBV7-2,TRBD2,TGTGCCAGCAGCTTAGCGCATCCTAGCGGGAGGTCAGATACGCAGTATTTT,CASSLAHPSGRSDTQYF
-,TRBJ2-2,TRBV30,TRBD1,TGTGCCTGGAGCAGGGGGCCGAACACCGGGGAGCTGTTTTTT,CAWSRGPNTGELFF
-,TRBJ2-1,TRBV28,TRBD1,TGTGCCAGCAGTGCCCCCGGGACAGGAAGCTACAATGAGCAGTTCTTC,CASSAPGTGSYNEQFF